This T cell receptor (beta chain) originates from a study of blood T cell repertoires in COVID-19. Study-level information: Samples taken during acute and convalescent COVID-19 were collected in the United States, Italy and Spain. T cells, B-cell-depleted T cells, or PBMCs provided the cDNA or gDNA that served as material.

V lost 5 bases, J lost 9 bases, and 17 bases lay in between. CDR1 LNHDA and CDR2 SQIVND come from the germline V gene (reference sequence). CDR3 length: 14 amino acids. Original processing methods: Estimates of nucleated cell counts were drawn from the amplification of reference gene primers. Sequencing was performed with immunoSEQ multiplex PCR; in TCRdb, only in-frame clones are kept and a portion is missing. The V and J calls and clone size were taken over from that table, and D and trimming were inferred from the DNA. This table has fewer than 200,000 clones, 70% to 90% appearing once. The source is a young man who had recovered from COVID-19. The V gene is TRBV19, the J gene TRBJ2-1, with D possibly being TRBD1 (5 bases). The sequenced material came from peripheral blood. DNA for the CDR3: TGTGCCAGTAGTGTCCGGCCCAATGGGGCTGAGCAGTTCTTC. This codes for CASSVRPNGAEQFF.